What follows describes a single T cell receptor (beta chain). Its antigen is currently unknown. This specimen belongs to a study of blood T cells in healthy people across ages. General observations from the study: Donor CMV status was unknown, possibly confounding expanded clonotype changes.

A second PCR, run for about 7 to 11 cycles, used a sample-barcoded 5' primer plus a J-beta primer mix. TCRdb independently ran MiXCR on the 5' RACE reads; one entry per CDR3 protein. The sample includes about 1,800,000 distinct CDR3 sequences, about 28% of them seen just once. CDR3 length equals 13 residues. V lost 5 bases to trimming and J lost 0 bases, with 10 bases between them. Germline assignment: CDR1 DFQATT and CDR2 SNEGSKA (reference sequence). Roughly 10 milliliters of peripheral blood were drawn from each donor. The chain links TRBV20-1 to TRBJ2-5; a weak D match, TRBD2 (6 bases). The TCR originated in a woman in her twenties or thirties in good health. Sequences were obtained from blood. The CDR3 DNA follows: TGCAGTGCTGGGGACTTGTACCAAGAGACCCAGTACTTC. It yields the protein CSAGDLYQETQYF.